The 19 T cell receptor beta chains given below trace back to one sample, sequenced in a study of PD-1 blockade in classical Hodgkin lymphoma. Measured with immunoSEQ multiplex PCR; TCRdb has only the in-frame clones, and not every one. The table lists 50,000 to 65,000 clones, about 89% of them singletons. Time point: cycle 4 day 1 (C4D1), after six to seven weeks of nivolumab. Every patient experienced relapse after autologous stem cell transplantation, and brentuximab vedotin exposure varied. The sequencing used peripheral blood mononuclear cells (PBMCs), collected before the fourth cycle of nivolumab. The receptors here all came from a human donor with classical Hodgkin lymphoma.

The V call is TRBV5-1, the J call TRBJ2-6; D unclear. V lost 3 bases and J 0 bases, leaving 13 bases between the germline ends. CDR3 length: 17 residues. Germline CDR1 and CDR2: SGHRS and YFSETQ. CDR3 loop: CASSSRRTSSGANVLTF. The CDR3 DNA follows: TGCGCCAGCAGCTCGCGACGGACCAGCTCTGGGGCCAACGTCCTGACTTTC.

The chain has TRBV6-5 and TRBJ2-7; D may be TRBD1 (6 bases). There are 15 residues in the CDR3. Per the germline V gene, CDR1 is MNHEY and CDR2 is SVGAGI. The V gene lost 6 bases and the J gene lost 4 bases, with 19 bases spanning the gap. The CDR3 bases are TGTGCCAGCAGCCCATCCCCCACAGGGTCGTACGAGCAGTACTTC. This codes for CASSPSPTGSYEQYF.

The chain carries TRBV5-1 and TRBJ1-4; D unresolved. Germline loops: CDR1 SGHRS, CDR2 YFSETQ. The V end lost 0 bases, the J end lost 3 bases, and 6 bases lay between the germline ends. The CDR3 runs to 14 residues. CDR3 DNA sequence: TGCGCCAGCAGCTTGGGAGCGGCTAATGAAAAACTGTTTTTT. Translating it yields CASSLGAANEKLFF.

The chain is built from TRBV5-6 and TRBJ2-5; D not certain. V was cut by 3 bases and J by 3 bases, with 18 bases left in between. The CDR3 extends over 16 amino acids. CDR1 is SGHDT and CDR2 is YYEEEE in the germline V gene. CDR3 residues: CASSSLDHSAKETQYF. The CDR3 bases are TGTGCCAGCAGCTCTTTAGATCACAGCGCGAAAGAGACCCAGTACTTC.

This clone was recorded only once. The J gene is TRBJ1-5, the V gene TRBV2, with D perhaps TRBD1 (5 bases). Trimming shortened V by 9 bases and J by 6 bases, and 15 bases separated the two germline ends. The length of the CDR3 is 13 residues. CDR1 SNHLY and CDR2 FYNNEI come from the germline V gene. CDR3 sequence reads: CASLGGRGQPQHF. Here the CDR3 DNA reads TGTGCCAGTCTGGGGGGTAGGGGTCAGCCCCAGCATTTT. Full variable domain (remainder filled in from reference TRBV2 and TRBJ1-5): EPEVTQTPSHQVTQMGQEVILRCVPISNHLYFYWYRQILGQKVEFLVSFYNNEISEKSEIFDDQFSVERPDGSNFTLKIRSTKLEDSAMYFCASLGGRGQPQHFGDGTRLSIL.

The chain couples TRBV14 to TRBJ1-3; D gene ambiguous. Germline V gene lookup returns CDR1 SGHDN and CDR2 FVKESK. This CDR3 is 15 amino acids long. Trimming shortened V by 1 base and J by 0 bases, and 7 bases separated the two germline ends. CDR3 residues: CASSQVLSSGNTIYF. CDR3 coding DNA: TGTGCCAGCAGCCAAGTCCTGAGCTCTGGAAACACCATATATTTT.

This chain links TRBV10-2 with TRBJ1-2; possibly TRBD1 for D (5 bases). The length of the CDR3 is 14 residues. CDR1 is WSHSY and CDR2 is SAAADI in the germline V gene. V was trimmed by 0 bases and J by 5 bases, leaving 10 bases between them. The CDR3 reads CASSESTGVYGYTF. DNA of the CDR3: TGCGCCAGCAGTGAGTCAACAGGAGTTTATGGCTACACCTTC.

J is TRBJ1-2 and V is TRBV11-2; TRBD1 agrees at 8 bases. Looked up from germline, CDR1 is SGHAT and CDR2 is FQNNGV. V lost 0 bases and J lost 4; bases outside the gene matches: 10. The CDR3 contains 17 residues. CDR3 residues: CASSLEGVGQGGYGYTF. The CDR3 DNA reads TGTGCCAGCAGCTTAGAGGGTGTCGGACAGGGAGGCTATGGCTACACCTTC.

The chain combines TRBV7-8 with TRBJ1-2; TRBD1 aligns across 11 bases. This CDR3 region has 15 residues. The ends lost 5 bases at V and 4 bases at J; junction bases unmatched: 6. CDR1 and CDR2 from the germline V gene are SGHVS and FQNEAQ. CDR3 amino acids: CASSPGQGAVYGYTF. CDR3 nucleotides: TGTGCCAGCAGCCCCGGACAGGGGGCGGTCTATGGCTACACCTTC. Full variable domain (missing parts from reference TRBV7-8 and TRBJ1-2): GAGVSQSPRYKVAKRGQDVALRCDPISGHVSLFWYQQALGQGPEFLTYFQNEAQLDKSGLPSDRFFAERPEGSVSTLKIQRTQQEDSAVYLCASSPGQGAVYGYTFGSGTRLTVV.

The chain couples TRBV14 to TRBJ1-6, with D uncertain. Per germline, CDR1 SGHDN and CDR2 FVKESK. CDR3 size: 15 residues. Trimming took off 0 bases at V and 7 bases at J, with 10 bases between the two ends. This CDR3 reads CASSQESLPNSPLHF. The CDR3 coding sequence is TGTGCCAGCAGCCAAGAGAGCTTACCGAATTCACCCCTCCACTTT.

The chain carries TRBV9 and TRBJ2-7; 8 bases are shared with TRBD1. The length of the CDR3 is 16 residues. The ends lost 0 bases at V and 1 base at J; junction bases unmatched: 6. Germline V gene sequence: CDR1 SGDLS, CDR2 YYNGEE. The CDR3 reads CASSVEEGQGSYEQYF. The CDR3 DNA sequence: TGTGCCAGCAGCGTAGAAGAAGGACAGGGTTCCTACGAGCAGTACTTC.

The chain joins TRBV20-1 to TRBJ2-4; the D gene is possibly TRBD2 (6 bases). The CDR3 totals 11 residues. Trimming took off 3 bases at V and 15 bases at J, with 15 bases between the two ends. Germline values: CDR1 DFQATT, CDR2 SNEGSKA (reference sequence). CDR3 sequence reads: CSARRDSGTYF. The DNA for the CDR3 is TGCAGTGCTAGGCGGGACTCTGGGACGTACTTC.

V is TRBV5-4 and J is TRBJ2-2; 7 positions match TRBD2. Germline loops: CDR1 SGHNT, CDR2 YYREEE (reference sequence). The V and J ends lost 4 bases and 4 bases, in that order; junction bases with no gene match: 13. The CDR3 totals 17 residues. CDR3 region: CASSIRLGGGLTGELFF. The CDR3 coding sequence is TGTGCCAGCAGCATACGTCTTGGCGGGGGACTCACCGGGGAGCTGTTTTTT.

This chain uses TRBV5-1 with TRBJ1-6; D is undetermined. V lost 5 bases and J 0 bases, leaving 9 bases between the germline ends. Germline V lookup: CDR1 SGHRS, CDR2 YFSETQ. CDR3 size: 15 residues. Here the CDR3 DNA reads TGCGCCAGCAGTTTTTTACCCTCCTATAATTCACCCCTCCACTTT. As protein: CASSFLPSYNSPLHF.

This sequence joins TRBV29-1 and TRBJ2-1, with D hard to call. V dropped 1 base and J dropped 12 bases, with 10 bases sitting between them. The length of the CDR3 is 11 residues. Germline loops: CDR1 SQVTM, CDR2 ANQGSEA. CDR3 coding DNA: TGCAGCGTTGAAGTGAACAGAGCGCAGTTCTTC. Protein sequence: CSVEVNRAQFF.

CDR3 region: CASSQDAGTGRTEAFF. CDR3 in DNA: TGCGCCAGCAGCCAAGACGCCGGGACAGGGCGGACTGAAGCTTTCTTT. V is TRBV4-1 and J is TRBJ1-1, with 9 bases that match TRBD1. Germline V gene data show CDR1 as MGHRA and CDR2 as YSYEKL. V was clipped by 0 bases and J by 5 bases; unmatched bases: 7. This CDR3 contains 16 residues.

The chain couples TRBV7-9 to TRBJ1-1, with 8 bases matching TRBD1. Germline V gene sequence: CDR1 SEHNR, CDR2 FQNEAQ (reference sequence). Trimming cost V 6 bases and J 12 bases; bases outside gene matches: 9. The CDR3 is 12 residues long. The CDR3, as DNA: TGTGCCAGCAGTCGAGTGGACAGGGCACCTTTCTTT. Its protein is CASSRVDRAPFF.

V and J are TRBV7-9 and TRBJ2-7; no reliable D call. From germline, CDR1 is SEHNR and CDR2 FQNEAQ (reference sequence). The CDR3 runs 12 residues. V lost 2 bases and J 2 bases, leaving 4 bases between the germline ends. The CDR3: CASSLSPYEQYF. The CDR3 DNA reads as TGTGCCAGCAGCTTATCCCCCTACGAGCAGTACTTC.

V usage is TRBV19 and J usage is TRBJ1-1; maybe TRBD1 (6 bases). CDR3 length equals 15 residues. Germline CDR1 LNHDA, CDR2 SQIVND (reference sequence). Trimming took 4 bases from V and 0 from J, leaving 12 bases between them. The CDR3 DNA is TGTGCCAGTAGTAACAGGGTGGGCATGAACACTGAAGCTTTCTTT. As protein: CASSNRVGMNTEAFF.